A single sample is the source of the 11 T cell receptor beta chains below, sequenced in a study of blood T cell repertoires in COVID-19. The repertoire was sequenced with immunoSEQ multiplex PCR; TCRdb's copy has only in-frame clones and lacks some. The sample shows roughly 42,000 clones, more than 75% of them seen only once. The sequencing input was peripheral blood. Receptors originate from a woman aged 70-85 years in a cohort sampled during active COVID-19.

J is TRBJ1-4 and V is TRBV25-1; D unresolved. The CDR3 totals 15 residues. V was cut by 2 bases and J by 5 bases, with 12 bases left in between. CDR1 and CDR2 (germline): MGHDK, SYGVNS. The CDR3, as DNA: TGTGCCAGCAGTGAAAGCGGCGGCGTAAATGAAAAACTGTTTTTT. Translation: CASSESGGVNEKLFF.

This chain joins TRBV6-4 and TRBJ2-2; no clear D gene. The V gene lost 4 bases and the J gene lost 2 bases, with 11 bases spanning the gap. The CDR3 contains 15 residues. Germline V gene sequence: CDR1 MRHNA, CDR2 SNTAGT. CDR3 DNA: TGTGCCAGCAGTGCTGCGGCGGTTAACACCGGGGAGCTGTTTTTT. Amino acids: CASSAAAVNTGELFF.

The genes are TRBV25-1 and TRBJ2-5, with TRBD2 identical over 8 bases. The germline gives CDR1 MGHDK, CDR2 SYGVNS. The CDR3 is 17 amino acids. Germline trimming cut 3 bases from V and 4 bases from J; bases unmatched to any gene: 13. CDR3 amino acids: CASSDKTMASGRETQYF. CDR3 DNA sequence: TGTGCCAGCAGTGATAAGACTATGGCCAGCGGGAGAGAGACCCAGTACTTC.

V usage is TRBV7-9 and J usage is TRBJ1-3; D perhaps matches TRBD1 (5 bases). Looked up from germline, CDR1 is SEHNR and CDR2 is FQNEAQ (reference sequence). The length of the CDR3 is 13 residues. V was cut by 5 bases and J by 1 base, with 6 bases left in between. In DNA, the CDR3 is TGTGCCAGCAGCCAGGGTTCTGGAAACACCATATATTTT. It encodes CASSQGSGNTIYF.

This clone came up once. V gene TRBV28 combines with J gene TRBJ2-3, with 10 bases that match TRBD2. There are 15 residues in the CDR3. Germline V gene data show CDR1 as MDHEN and CDR2 as SYDVKM. The junction had 7 bases not matched to a gene; V was cut back by 7 bases and J by 3 bases. CDR3 sequence reads: CASIASGSGTDTQYF. The CDR3 DNA sequence: TGTGCCAGCATAGCTAGCGGGAGTGGGACAGATACGCAGTATTTT.

The chain links TRBV3-1 (or the pseudogene TRBV3-2) to TRBJ1-1, with a weak D call TRBD1 (5 bases). Trimming stripped 0 bases from V and 0 bases from J, with 11 bases between. CDR3 size: 16 residues. CDR1 and CDR2 (germline): LGHDT, YNNKEL (reference sequence). CDR3 coding DNA: TGTGCCAGCAGCCAAGATTGGAGACAGATGAACACTGAAGCTTTCTTT. It is translated as CASSQDWRQMNTEAFF.

This chain uses TRBV4-1 with TRBJ2-3; the match to TRBD2 covers 10 bases. In germline, CDR1 is MGHRA, CDR2 YSYEKL. V was pared by 4 bases and J by 5 bases, with 9 bases of the junction left unmatched. The CDR3 length is 16 residues. The CDR3 protein is CASSLKLAGGEDTQYF. In DNA, the CDR3 is TGCGCCAGCAGCCTAAAATTAGCGGGAGGTGAAGATACGCAGTATTTT.

The V and J genes are TRBV24-1 and TRBJ2-3; D is unclear. This CDR3 has 16 amino acids. The ends were cut back, 4 bases at V and 2 bases at J, with 15 bases in the middle. Per the germline V gene, CDR1 is KGHDR and CDR2 is SFDVKD. CDR3 region: CATSDRSVSLTDTQYF. As DNA, the CDR3 is TGTGCCACCAGTGACCGGTCCGTTTCCCTCACAGATACGCAGTATTTT.

The chain carries TRBV21-1 and TRBJ2-7; no check of the table's D call, TRBD1, against the DNA was made. TRBV21-1 is reported as a pseudogene. The CDR3 has 13 amino acids. The CDR3 DNA reads as TGTGCCAGCAGCCGGGACAGGGAACACGAGCAGTACTTC. Its protein product is CASSRDREHEQYF.

The rearrangement uses TRBV3-1 (or the pseudogene TRBV3-2) and TRBJ2-7; possibly TRBD2 for D (6 bases). The V and J ends lost 7 bases and 0 bases respectively, with 10 bases between them. Germline V gene sequence: CDR1 LGHDT, CDR2 YNNKEL (reference sequence). This CDR3 spans 13 amino acids. Here the CDR3 reads CASKNGSSYEQYF. In DNA form, the CDR3 reads TGTGCCAGCAAGAACGGGAGCTCCTACGAGCAGTACTTC.

The gene calls are TRBV27 and TRBJ2-1; 8 bases are a match to TRBD1. The J segment lost 0 bases and the V segment lost 4 bases, leaving 5 bases of the junction unmatched. The length of the CDR3 is 16 residues. Germline CDR1 reads MNHEY; CDR2 reads SMNVEV (reference sequence). The CDR3 DNA sequence: TGTGCCAGCAGTTCGACAGGGGCCCTCTCCTACAATGAGCAGTTCTTC. Protein: CASSSTGALSYNEQFF.